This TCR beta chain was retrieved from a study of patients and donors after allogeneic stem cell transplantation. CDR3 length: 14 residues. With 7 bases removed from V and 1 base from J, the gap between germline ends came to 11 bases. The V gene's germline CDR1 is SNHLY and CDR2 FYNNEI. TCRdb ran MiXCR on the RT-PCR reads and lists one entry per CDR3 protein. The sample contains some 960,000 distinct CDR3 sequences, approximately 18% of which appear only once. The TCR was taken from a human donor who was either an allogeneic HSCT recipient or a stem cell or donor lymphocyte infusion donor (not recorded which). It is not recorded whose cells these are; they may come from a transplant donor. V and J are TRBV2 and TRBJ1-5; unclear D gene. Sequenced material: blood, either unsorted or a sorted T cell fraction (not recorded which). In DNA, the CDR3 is TGTGCCAGCACCAAGAGTAAGAGCAATCAGCCCCAGCATTTT. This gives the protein CASTKSKSNQPQHF.